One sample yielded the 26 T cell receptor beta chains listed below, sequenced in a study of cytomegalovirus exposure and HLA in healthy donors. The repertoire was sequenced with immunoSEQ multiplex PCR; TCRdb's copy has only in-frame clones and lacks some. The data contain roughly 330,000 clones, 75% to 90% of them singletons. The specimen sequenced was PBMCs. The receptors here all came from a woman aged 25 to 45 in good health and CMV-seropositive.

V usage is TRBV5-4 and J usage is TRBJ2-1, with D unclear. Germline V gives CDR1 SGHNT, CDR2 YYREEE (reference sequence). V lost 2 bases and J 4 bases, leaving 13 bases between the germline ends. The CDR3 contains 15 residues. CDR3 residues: CASSLGPLGYNEQFF. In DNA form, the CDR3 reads TGTGCCAGCAGCTTAGGTCCCCTGGGGTACAATGAGCAGTTCTTC.

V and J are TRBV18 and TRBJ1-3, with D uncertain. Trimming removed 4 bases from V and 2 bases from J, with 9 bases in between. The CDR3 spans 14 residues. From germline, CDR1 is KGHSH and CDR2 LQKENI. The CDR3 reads CASSLGLAGNTIYF. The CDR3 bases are TGTGCCAGCTCACTGGGTCTGGCTGGAAACACCATATATTTT. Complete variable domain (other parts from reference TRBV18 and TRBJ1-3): NAGVMQNPRHLVRRRGQEARLRCSPMKGHSHVYWYRQLPEEGLKFMVYLQKENIIDESGMPKERFSAEFPKEGPSILRIQQVVRGDSAAYFCASSLGLAGNTIYFGEGSWLTVV.

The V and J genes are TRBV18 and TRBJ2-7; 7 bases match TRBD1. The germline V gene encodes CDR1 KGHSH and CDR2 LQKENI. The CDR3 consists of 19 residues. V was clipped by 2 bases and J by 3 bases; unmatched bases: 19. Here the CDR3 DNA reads TGTGCCAGCTCACCATTGATTGCTCATCCCGGGACAGAGAGCTACGAGCAGTACTTC. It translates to CASSPLIAHPGTESYEQYF.

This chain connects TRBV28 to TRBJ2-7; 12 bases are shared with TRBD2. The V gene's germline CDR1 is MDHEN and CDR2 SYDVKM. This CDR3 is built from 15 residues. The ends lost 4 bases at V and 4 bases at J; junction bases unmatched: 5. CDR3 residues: CASSSLAGGPYEQYF. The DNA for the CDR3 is TGTGCCAGCAGTTCCCTAGCGGGAGGGCCATACGAGCAGTACTTC.

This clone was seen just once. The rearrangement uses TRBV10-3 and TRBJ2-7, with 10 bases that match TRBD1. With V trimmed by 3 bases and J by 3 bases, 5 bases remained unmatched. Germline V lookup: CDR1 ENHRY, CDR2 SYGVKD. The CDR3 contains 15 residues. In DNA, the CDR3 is TGTGCCATCAGTGAAGGTCGGGACAGGGGCTACGAGCAGTACTTC. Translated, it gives CAISEGRDRGYEQYF.

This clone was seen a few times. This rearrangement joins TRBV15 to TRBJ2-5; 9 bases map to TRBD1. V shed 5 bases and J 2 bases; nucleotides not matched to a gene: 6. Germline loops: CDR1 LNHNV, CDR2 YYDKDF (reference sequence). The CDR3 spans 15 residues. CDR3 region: CATSGHRGRQETQYF. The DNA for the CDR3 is TGTGCCACCAGCGGCCACAGGGGGCGTCAAGAGACCCAGTACTTC.

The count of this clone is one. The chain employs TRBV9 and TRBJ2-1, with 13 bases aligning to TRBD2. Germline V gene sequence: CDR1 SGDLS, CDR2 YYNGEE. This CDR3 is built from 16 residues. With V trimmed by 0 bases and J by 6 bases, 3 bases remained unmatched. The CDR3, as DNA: TGTGCCAGCAGCGTAGTGGGGACTAGCGGGGTCAATGAGCAGTTCTTC. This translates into CASSVVGTSGVNEQFF.

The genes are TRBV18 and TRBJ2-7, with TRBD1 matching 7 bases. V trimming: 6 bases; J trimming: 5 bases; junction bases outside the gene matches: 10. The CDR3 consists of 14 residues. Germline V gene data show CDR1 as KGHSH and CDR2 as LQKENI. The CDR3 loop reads CASSRQGVLDEQYF. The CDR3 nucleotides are TGTGCCAGCTCCCGCCAGGGGGTGTTGGACGAGCAGTACTTC.

The CDR3 sequence: CASTSPKEQYF. CDR3 DNA: TGTGCCAGCACCTCCCCTAAGGAGCAGTACTTC. The chain carries TRBV28 and TRBJ2-7; no firm D call. Germline V gene lookup returns CDR1 MDHEN and CDR2 SYDVKM. The CDR3 is 11 amino acids. V lost 7 bases and J lost 7, with 11 bases in between.

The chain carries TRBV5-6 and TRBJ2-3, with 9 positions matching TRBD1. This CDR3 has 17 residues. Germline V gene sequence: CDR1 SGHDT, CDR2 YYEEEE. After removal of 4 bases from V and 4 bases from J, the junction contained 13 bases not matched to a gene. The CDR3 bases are TGTGCCAGCAGCCAGAGACCGGGACAGGGAAAATCAGATACGCAGTATTTT. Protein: CASSQRPGQGKSDTQYF.

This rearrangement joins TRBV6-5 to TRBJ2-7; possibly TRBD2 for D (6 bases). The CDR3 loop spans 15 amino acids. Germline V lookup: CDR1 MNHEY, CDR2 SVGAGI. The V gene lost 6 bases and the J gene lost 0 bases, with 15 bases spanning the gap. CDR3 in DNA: TGTGCCAGCAGCACCCCCCGGGGGAGCTCCTACGAGCAGTACTTC. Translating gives CASSTPRGSSYEQYF.

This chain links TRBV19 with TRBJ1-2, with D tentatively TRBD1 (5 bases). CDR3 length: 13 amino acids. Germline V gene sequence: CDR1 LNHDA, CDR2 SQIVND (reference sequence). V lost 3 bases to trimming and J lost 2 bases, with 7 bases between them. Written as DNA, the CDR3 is TGTGCCAGTAGTATGGGACCGAACTATGGCTACACCTTC. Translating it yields CASSMGPNYGYTF.

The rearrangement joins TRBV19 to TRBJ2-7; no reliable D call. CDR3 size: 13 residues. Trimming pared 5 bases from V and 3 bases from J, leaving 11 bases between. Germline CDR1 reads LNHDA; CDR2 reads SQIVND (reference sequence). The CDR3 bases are TGTGCCAGTAGTCTTGGGTTTCACTACGAGCAGTACTTC. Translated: CASSLGFHYEQYF.

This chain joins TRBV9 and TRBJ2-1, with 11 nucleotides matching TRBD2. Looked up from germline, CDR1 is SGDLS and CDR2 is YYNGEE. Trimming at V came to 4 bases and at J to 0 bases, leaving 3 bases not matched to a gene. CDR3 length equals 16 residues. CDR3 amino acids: CASSPSGGLSYNEQFF. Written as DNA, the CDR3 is TGTGCCAGCAGCCCTAGCGGGGGGCTCTCCTACAATGAGCAGTTCTTC.

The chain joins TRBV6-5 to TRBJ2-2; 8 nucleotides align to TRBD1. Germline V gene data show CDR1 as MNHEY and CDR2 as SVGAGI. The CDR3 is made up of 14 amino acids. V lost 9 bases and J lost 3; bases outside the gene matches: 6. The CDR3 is CASTGTGDTGELFF. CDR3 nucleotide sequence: TGTGCCAGTACCGGGACAGGCGACACCGGGGAGCTGTTTTTT.

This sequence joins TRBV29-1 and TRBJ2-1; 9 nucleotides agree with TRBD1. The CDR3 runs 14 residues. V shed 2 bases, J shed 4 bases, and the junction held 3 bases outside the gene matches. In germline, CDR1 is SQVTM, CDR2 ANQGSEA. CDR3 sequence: CSVERGTGYNEQFF. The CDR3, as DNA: TGCAGCGTTGAAAGAGGGACAGGGTACAATGAGCAGTTCTTC.

In nucleotides, the CDR3 is TGTGCCAGCAGCCAACCCCTCGCAGGGTACACTGAAGCTTTCTTT. It translates to CASSQPLAGYTEAFF. This rearrangement joins TRBV5-6 to TRBJ1-1; maybe TRBD1 (5 bases). V lost 4 bases, J lost 3 bases, and 16 bases lay in between. CDR1 and CDR2 (germline): SGHDT, YYEEEE. This CDR3 comprises 15 residues.

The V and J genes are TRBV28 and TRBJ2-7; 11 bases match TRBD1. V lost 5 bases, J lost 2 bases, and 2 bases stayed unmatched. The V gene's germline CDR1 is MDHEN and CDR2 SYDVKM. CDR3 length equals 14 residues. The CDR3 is CASSAGQGAYEQYF. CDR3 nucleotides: TGTGCCAGCAGTGCGGGACAGGGGGCCTACGAGCAGTACTTC.

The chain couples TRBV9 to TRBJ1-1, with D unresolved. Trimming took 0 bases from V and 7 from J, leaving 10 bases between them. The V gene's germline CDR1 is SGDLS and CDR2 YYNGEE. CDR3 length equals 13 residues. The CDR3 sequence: CASSVAGSLEAFF. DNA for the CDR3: TGTGCCAGCAGCGTAGCGGGCTCCCTTGAAGCTTTCTTT.

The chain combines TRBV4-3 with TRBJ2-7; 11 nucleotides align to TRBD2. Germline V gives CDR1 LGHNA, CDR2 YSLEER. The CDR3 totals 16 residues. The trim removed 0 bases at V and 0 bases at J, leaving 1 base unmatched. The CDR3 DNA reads TGCGCCAGCAGCCAAGATACTAGCGGGAGCTCCTACGAGCAGTACTTC. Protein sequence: CASSQDTSGSSYEQYF.

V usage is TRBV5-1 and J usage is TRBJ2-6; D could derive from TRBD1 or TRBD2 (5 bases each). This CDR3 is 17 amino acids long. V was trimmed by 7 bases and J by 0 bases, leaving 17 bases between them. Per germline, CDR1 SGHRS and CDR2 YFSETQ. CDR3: CASVPGRTFSGANVLTF. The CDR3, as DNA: TGCGCCAGCGTCCCGGGACGCACTTTCTCTGGGGCCAACGTCCTGACTTTC.

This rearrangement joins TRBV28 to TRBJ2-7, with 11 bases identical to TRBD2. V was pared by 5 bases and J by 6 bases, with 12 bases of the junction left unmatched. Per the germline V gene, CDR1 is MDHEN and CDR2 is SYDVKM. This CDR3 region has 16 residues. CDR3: CASSLFSGRAGGEQYF. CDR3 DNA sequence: TGTGCCAGCAGTCTTTTTAGCGGGAGGGCGGGCGGCGAGCAGTACTTC.

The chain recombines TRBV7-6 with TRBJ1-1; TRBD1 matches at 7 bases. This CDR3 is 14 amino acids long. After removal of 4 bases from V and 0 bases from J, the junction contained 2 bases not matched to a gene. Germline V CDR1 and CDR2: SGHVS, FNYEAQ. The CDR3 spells CASSWGQLNTEAFF. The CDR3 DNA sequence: TGTGCCAGCAGCTGGGGACAGTTGAACACTGAAGCTTTCTTT.

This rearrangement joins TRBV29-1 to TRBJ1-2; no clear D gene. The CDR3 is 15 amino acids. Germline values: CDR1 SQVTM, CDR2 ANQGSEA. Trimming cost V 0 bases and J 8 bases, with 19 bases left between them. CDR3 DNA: TGCAGCGTTGAAGATGGAGGCAGCTTGTTGGGGGGCTACACCTTC. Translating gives CSVEDGGSLLGGYTF.

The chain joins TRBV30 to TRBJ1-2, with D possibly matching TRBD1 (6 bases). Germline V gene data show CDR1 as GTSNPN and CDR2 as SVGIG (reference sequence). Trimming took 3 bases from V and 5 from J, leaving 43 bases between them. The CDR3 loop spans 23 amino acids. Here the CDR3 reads CAWREKQGGPQFGPRGHVYGYTF. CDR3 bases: TGTGCCTGGAGGGAAAAGCAGGGAGGCCCCCAATTTGGACCCAGGGGCCACGTTTATGGCTACACCTTC. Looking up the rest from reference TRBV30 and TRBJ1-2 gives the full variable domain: SQTIHQWPATLVQPVGSPLSLECTVEGTSNPNLYWYRQAAGRGLQLLFYSVGIGQISSEVPQNLSASRPQDRQFILSSKKLLLSDSGFYLCAWREKQGGPQFGPRGHVYGYTFGSGTRLTVV.

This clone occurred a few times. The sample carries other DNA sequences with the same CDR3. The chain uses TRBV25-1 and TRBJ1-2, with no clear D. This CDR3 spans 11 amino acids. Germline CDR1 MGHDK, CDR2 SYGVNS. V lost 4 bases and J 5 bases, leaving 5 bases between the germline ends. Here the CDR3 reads CASSALYGYTF. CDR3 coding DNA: TGTGCCAGCAGTGCCCTGTATGGCTACACCTTC.